A single sample is the source of the 25 T cell receptor beta chains below, sequenced in a study of regulatory T cells in long-lasting Graves disease. HTBI primers from iRepertoire and Arm-PCR of CDR3 regions yielded the TCR beta libraries. TCRdb re-called the multiplex PCR reads with MiXCR, one entry per CDR3 protein. The sample has 420,000 or so distinct CDR3 sequences, around 17% seen once. Time point: newly diagnosed GD, antithyroid drugs for less than 3 months. Scientists built the TCR library using RNA that was extracted from PBMCs. These same records also appear under a second study, on T cells in Graves' hyperthyroidism and ophthalmopathy.

The sample was peripheral blood mononuclear cells (PBMCs), taken at new diagnosis, from a patient treated with antithyroid drugs. All receptors derive from a woman between 18 and 29 years old with Graves disease.

The chain is built from TRBV5-1 and TRBJ1-2; D remains ambiguous. Germline loops: CDR1 SGHRS, CDR2 YFSETQ. This CDR3 region has 16 residues. V was shortened by 0 bases and J by 4 bases, with 16 bases between the two germline ends. In DNA form, the CDR3 reads TGCGCCAGCAGCTTGGTAGCGACTGGCGAACCCTATGGCTACACCTTC. As protein: CASSLVATGEPYGYTF.

There are a few counts of this clonotype. The chain links TRBV5-1 to TRBJ2-2; 8 nucleotides align to TRBD1. After removal of 3 bases from V and 0 bases from J, the junction contained 10 bases not matched to a gene. The CDR3 is 18 residues long. CDR1 SGHRS and CDR2 YFSETQ come from the germline V gene. CDR3 in DNA: TGCGCCAGCAGCTCCCACCCGCCGACAGGGGCGAACACCGGGGAGCTGTTTTTT. This gives the protein CASSSHPPTGANTGELFF. Variable domain in full (rest from reference TRBV5-1 and TRBJ2-2): KAGVTQTPRYLIKTRGQQVTLSCSPISGHRSVSWYQQTPGQGLQFLFEYFSETQRNKGNFPGRFSGRQFSNSRSEMNVSTLELGDSALYLCASSSHPPTGANTGELFFGEGSRLTVL.

This clonotype was observed many times. This chain links TRBV7-6 with TRBJ2-4, with D tentatively TRBD1 (6 bases). This CDR3 contains 16 residues. With 2 bases removed from V and 0 bases from J, the gap between germline ends came to 11 bases. CDR1 and CDR2 (germline): SGHVS, FNYEAQ. CDR3 coding DNA: TGTGCCAGCAGCTTATCGACAGGAATAGCCAAAAACATTCAGTACTTC. This translates into CASSLSTGIAKNIQYF.

This clonotype was counted only a few times. The V gene is TRBV6-9, the J gene TRBJ1-1, with 8 bases that match TRBD1. CDR3 length equals 15 residues. V shed 3 bases and J 4 bases; nucleotides not matched to a gene: 7. Germline-derived CDR1 and CDR2 are MNHGY and SVAAGI. For the CDR3, the DNA is TGTGCCAGCAGTTACCTACAGGGGGTGTTCACTGAAGCTTTCTTT. It specifies CASSYLQGVFTEAFF.

This rearrangement joins TRBV14 to TRBJ2-1, with D perhaps TRBD2 (6 bases). Germline CDR1 SGHDN, CDR2 FVKESK. V lost 1 base and J lost 2, with 15 bases in between. The CDR3 contains 17 residues. CDR3 in amino acids: CASSQGEWEVTYNEQFF. The CDR3 nucleotides are TGTGCCAGCAGCCAAGGGGAATGGGAGGTTACCTACAATGAGCAGTTCTTC.

The chain combines TRBV9 with TRBJ2-5, with D maybe TRBD2 (5 bases). Germline CDR1 and CDR2: SGDLS and YYNGEE. The CDR3 totals 15 residues. Deletions cut 3 bases from V and 2 bases from J, with 14 bases between. Here the CDR3 reads CASSDDSSGQETQYF. The CDR3 region has the DNA TGTGCCAGCAGCGACGATTCTTCGGGACAAGAGACCCAGTACTTC.

The chain links TRBV30 to TRBJ1-5, with TRBD1 as a possible D gene (5 bases). Germline V CDR1 and CDR2: GTSNPN, SVGIG (reference sequence). CDR3 length equals 13 residues. V was shortened by 3 bases and J by 6 bases, with 12 bases between the two germline ends. CDR3 nucleotide sequence: TGTGCCTGGAGGGGGCCAGCGGGTCAGCCCCAGCATTTT. Translated, it gives CAWRGPAGQPQHF.

The J gene is TRBJ2-5, the V gene TRBV7-9; D gene unclear. The V gene's germline CDR1 is SEHNR and CDR2 FQNEAQ (reference sequence). V was trimmed by 4 bases and J by 2 bases, leaving 11 bases between them. This CDR3 contains 14 residues. CDR3 in amino acids: CASSYGAVQETQYF. CDR3 bases: TGTGCCAGCAGCTACGGTGCAGTGCAAGAGACCCAGTACTTC.

The rearrangement links TRBV3-1 to TRBJ2-2, with D unresolved. CDR1 and CDR2 (germline): LGHDT, YNNKEL (reference sequence). This CDR3 is 16 amino acids long. V was pared by 1 base and J by 4 bases, with 13 bases between. CDR3 in DNA: TGTGCCAGCAGCCAAGCCGAGTTAGTGAGCACCGGGGAGCTGTTTTTT. It yields the protein CASSQAELVSTGELFF.

This clonotype was found many times. This chain joins TRBV28 and TRBJ1-1; the D gene is possibly TRBD1 (5 bases). V lost 5 bases to trimming and J lost 0 bases, with 13 bases between them. Germline CDR1 MDHEN, CDR2 SYDVKM. CDR3 length equals 15 residues. The CDR3 loop reads CASSIRTRLNTEAFF. CDR3 bases: TGTGCCAGCAGTATCAGGACACGCTTGAACACTGAAGCTTTCTTT.

There are a few counts of this clonotype. The rearrangement links TRBV19 to TRBJ2-4; 8 positions match TRBD2. The CDR3 has 15 residues. After removal of 4 bases from V and 0 bases from J, the junction contained 2 bases not matched to a gene. From germline, CDR1 is LNHDA and CDR2 SQIVND (reference sequence). The CDR3, as DNA: TGTGCCAGTAGTAATAGCGGGATAGCCAAAAACATTCAGTACTTC. The encoded protein is CASSNSGIAKNIQYF.

At least ten counts were recorded for this clonotype. The genes are TRBV29-1 and TRBJ2-7, with D possibly called TRBD1 or TRBD2 (5 bases each). The CDR3 has 12 residues. Germline CDR1 SQVTM, CDR2 ANQGSEA. V lost 5 bases to trimming and J lost 0 bases, with 8 bases between them. The CDR3 loop is CSVRGVSYEQYF. CDR3 coding DNA: TGCAGCGTTCGAGGGGTCTCCTACGAGCAGTACTTC.

On this clonotype: A single base separates this from a much larger clone, so it may be a read error. J is TRBJ2-1 and V is TRBV28, with D perhaps matching TRBD1 (5 bases). Trimming cost V 2 bases and J 13 bases, with 18 bases left between them. Germline V CDR1 and CDR2: MDHEN, SYDVKM. CDR3 length: 14 amino acids. This chain's CDR3 is CASSLIGDGETQFF. The CDR3 nucleotides read TGTGCCAGCAGTTTAATAGGGGATGGCGAGACCCAGTTCTTC.

This clonotype was picked up a small number of times. V and J are TRBV24-1 and TRBJ2-1, with 14 bases aligning to TRBD2. V shed 5 bases and J 1 base; nucleotides not matched to a gene: 9. This CDR3 region has 19 residues. Germline assignment: CDR1 KGHDR and CDR2 SFDVKD. The DNA of the CDR3 is TGTGCCACCAGTGGAAGACCGGGACTAGCGGGAGAATCCTACAATGAGCAGTTCTTC. This codes for CATSGRPGLAGESYNEQFF.

This clonotype was seen more than once but under ten times. V gene TRBV20-1 combines with J gene TRBJ2-4; D is undetermined. The CDR3 spans 12 residues. The germline CDR1 and CDR2 sequences are DFQATT and SNEGSKA (reference sequence). V gave up 3 bases and J gave up 3 bases, with 6 bases separating them. The CDR3 sequence: CSARGNKNIQYF. CDR3 nucleotide sequence: TGCAGTGCTAGGGGCAACAAAAACATTCAGTACTTC.

The J gene is TRBJ1-1, the V gene TRBV6-2 or TRBV6-3, with D hard to call. The germline V gene encodes CDR1 MNHEY and CDR2 SVGEGT. V was clipped by 0 bases and J by 1 base, with 12 bases between them. CDR3 size: 16 residues. The CDR3: CASSYSVGRRNTEAFF. The CDR3 DNA reads as TGTGCCAGCAGTTACTCAGTAGGACGGAGGAACACTGAAGCTTTCTTT.

On this clonotype: Since the CDR3 does not end with the conserved phenylalanine or tryptophan, this likely comes from a read error. The chain couples TRBV3-1 to TRBJ2-1, with 12 nucleotides matching TRBD2. This CDR3 contains 17 residues. Germline CDR1 reads LGHDT; CDR2 reads YNNKEL (reference sequence). The CDR3 nucleotides read TGTGCCAGCAGCCAAGAGACTAGCGGGAGAACTTACAATAAGCAGTTCGTC. Translated, it gives CASSQETSGRTYNKQFV.

In this sample, this clonotype turned up a few times. This CDR3 is CASSSGTSGTRSSTDTQYF. DNA for the CDR3: TGCGCCAGCAGCTCCGGGACTAGCGGGACGAGATCTAGCACAGATACGCAGTATTTT. J is TRBJ2-3 and V is TRBV5-1; the match to TRBD2 covers 13 bases. The CDR3 runs to 19 residues. V lost 3 bases, J lost 0 bases, and 10 bases stayed unmatched. In germline, CDR1 is SGHRS, CDR2 YFSETQ.

This clonotype was detected only a few times. The rearrangement uses TRBV29-1 and TRBJ2-1, with a weak D call TRBD2 (6 bases). V lost 4 bases and J 14 bases, leaving 15 bases between the germline ends. Germline-derived CDR1 and CDR2 are SQVTM and ANQGSEA. This CDR3 is 11 amino acids long. The CDR3 spells CSVGVGLKKFF. DNA of the CDR3: TGCAGCGTTGGCGTGGGACTGAAAAAGTTCTTC.

Worth noting for this clonotype: This may come from a read error, since a much larger clone is one base off. The gene calls are TRBV29-1 and TRBJ2-5; D is undetermined. Germline V gene lookup returns CDR1 SQVTM and CDR2 ANQGSEA. The CDR3 consists of 13 residues. The CDR3 bases are TGCAGCGTTGCCCCTCGGAGCCAAGAGACCCGGTACTTC. Residues: CSVAPRSQETRYF.

A single count supports this clonotype. Being one base from a much bigger clone, this may be a read error. The chain links TRBV7-3 to TRBJ1-1; the D gene is possibly TRBD1 (6 bases). Germline CDR1 is SGHTA and CDR2 is FQGTGA. CDR3 size: 17 residues. CDR3 loop: CASSLDGGAGALREALF. Here the CDR3 DNA reads TGTGCCAGCAGCTTAGACGGCGGGGCAGGGGCTTTAAGGGAAGCTCTCTTT.

This clonotype has ten or more counts. This sequence joins TRBV28 and TRBJ1-2; D gene uncertain. The CDR3 is 16 residues long. With 4 bases removed from V and 3 bases from J, the gap between germline ends came to 18 bases. Germline V gene data show CDR1 as MDHEN and CDR2 as SYDVKM. CDR3 sequence reads: CASSSPGLPRDYGYTF. The DNA for the CDR3 is TGTGCCAGCAGTTCTCCGGGCCTACCAAGGGACTATGGCTACACCTTC.

This clonotype was counted at least ten times. V gene TRBV7-2 combines with J gene TRBJ2-1; 10 bases map to TRBD2. This CDR3 region has 17 residues. From germline, CDR1 is SGHTA and CDR2 FQGNSA. The V segment lost 7 bases and the J segment 3 bases; nucleotides outside the gene matches: 12. The CDR3 coding sequence is TGTGCCAGCAACGAGGATGCTAGCGGGAGTCTCTACAATGAGCAGTTCTTC. Translating it yields CASNEDASGSLYNEQFF.

This clonotype has a count of ten or more. The rearrangement joins TRBV28 to TRBJ2-5, with D perhaps TRBD2 (6 bases). Germline-derived CDR1 and CDR2 are MDHEN and SYDVKM. CDR3 size: 14 residues. The V end was cut by 6 bases, the J end by 4 bases, with 15 bases between. This CDR3 is CASSSSALRETQYF. The CDR3 DNA sequence: TGTGCCAGCAGCTCTAGCGCCCTCCGAGAGACCCAGTACTTC.

This clonotype was counted ten times or more. This chain uses TRBV20-1 with TRBJ2-5; 7 bases agree with TRBD2. With 4 bases clipped from V and 6 bases from J, the junction kept 8 bases outside the gene matches. The CDR3 spans 13 residues. Looked up from germline, CDR1 is DFQATT and CDR2 is SNEGSKA (reference sequence). CDR3 protein: CSAIISGTQTQYF. The CDR3 DNA sequence: TGCAGTGCTATTATAAGCGGGACGCAGACCCAGTACTTC.